This paragraph covers one T cell receptor (beta chain) sequence. The antigen remains undetermined. With 4 bases removed from V and 0 bases from J, the gap between germline ends came to 11 bases. Germline CDR1 reads SGHRS; CDR2 reads YFSETQ. The CDR3 runs 14 residues. This sample was taken from a study of vaccination effects on CD4 cells after COVID-19. This table comes from immunoSEQ multiplex PCR, and its TCRdb copy is limited to in-frame clones, with some not included. Of about 60,000 clones in the sample, 78% were seen once. With the ViraFEST assay, the study expanded antigen-specific CD4+ T cells using viral peptide pools, then sequenced them. Culturing for around 10 days preceded CD4+ T cell isolation. Either the BNT162b2 or mRNA-1273 vaccine was given to participants in two doses. IL-2 at 10 IU/ml and peptides at around 9.6 ug/ml were added to cultured PBMC, two million per well. IL-2 medium took the place of half the medium on both days 3 and 7.

The origin of this receptor is a human donor who received a COVID-19 vaccine. Source: CD4+ T cells from PBMCs cultured with HCoV-OC43 spike peptides, taken after COVID-19 vaccination. Sample subset: HCoV-OC43 spike overlapping peptide pool stimulation. This sequence joins TRBV5-1 and TRBJ2-7, with unresolved D. CDR3 sequence (DNA): TGCGCCAGCAGCCCTCTCCCTAGCTCCTACGAGCAGTACGTC. Translating it yields CASSPLPSSYEQYV.